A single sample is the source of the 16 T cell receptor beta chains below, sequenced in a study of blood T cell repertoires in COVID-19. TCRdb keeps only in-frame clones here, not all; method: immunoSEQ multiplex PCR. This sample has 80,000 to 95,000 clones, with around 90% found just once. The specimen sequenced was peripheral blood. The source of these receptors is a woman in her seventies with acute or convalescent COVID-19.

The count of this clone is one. The CDR3 region has the DNA TGCGCCAGCAGCCTGGGACAGGGTCCTAATGAAAAACTGTTTTTT. It is translated as CASSLGQGPNEKLFF. The chain is built from TRBV5-1 and TRBJ1-4; 9 bases are a match to TRBD1. Germline CDR1 and CDR2: SGHRS and YFSETQ. The J segment lost 3 bases and the V segment lost 4 bases, leaving 4 bases of the junction unmatched. The CDR3 is 15 amino acids. The full variable domain, in which reference TRBV5-1 and TRBJ1-4 provide the parts outside the CDR3, is KAGVTQTPRYLIKTRGQQVTLSCSPISGHRSVSWYQQTPGQGLQFLFEYFSETQRNKGNFPGRFSGRQFSNSRSEMNVSTLELGDSALYLCASSLGQGPNEKLFFGSGTQLSVL.

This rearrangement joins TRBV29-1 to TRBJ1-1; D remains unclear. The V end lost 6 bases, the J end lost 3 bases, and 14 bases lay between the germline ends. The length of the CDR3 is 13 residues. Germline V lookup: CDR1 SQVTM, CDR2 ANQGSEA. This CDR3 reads CSVISDLDTEAFF. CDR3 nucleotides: TGCAGCGTGATAAGCGATTTGGACACTGAAGCTTTCTTT.

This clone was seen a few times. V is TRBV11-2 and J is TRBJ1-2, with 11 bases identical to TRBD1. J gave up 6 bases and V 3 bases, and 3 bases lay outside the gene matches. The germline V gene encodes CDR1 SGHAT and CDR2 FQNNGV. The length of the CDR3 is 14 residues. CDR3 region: CASSFGQGANGYTF. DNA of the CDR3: TGTGCCAGCAGCTTCGGACAGGGGGCAAATGGCTACACCTTC.

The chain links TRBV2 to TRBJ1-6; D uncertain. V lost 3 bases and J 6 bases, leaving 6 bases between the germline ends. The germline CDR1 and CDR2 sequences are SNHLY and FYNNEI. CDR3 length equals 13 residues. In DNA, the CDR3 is TGTGCCAGCAGTGACAGGCCTAATTCACCCCTCCACTTT. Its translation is CASSDRPNSPLHF.

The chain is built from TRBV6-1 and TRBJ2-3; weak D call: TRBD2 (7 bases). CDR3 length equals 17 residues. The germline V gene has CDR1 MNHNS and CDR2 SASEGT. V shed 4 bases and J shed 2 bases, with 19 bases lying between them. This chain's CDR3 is CASSVGSGGGHTDTQYF. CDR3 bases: TGTGCCAGCAGTGTGGGGTCGGGCGGGGGCCACACAGATACGCAGTATTTT.

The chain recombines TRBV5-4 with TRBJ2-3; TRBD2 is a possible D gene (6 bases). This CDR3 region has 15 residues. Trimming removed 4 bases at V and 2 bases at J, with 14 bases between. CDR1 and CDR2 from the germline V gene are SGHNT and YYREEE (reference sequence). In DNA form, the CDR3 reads TGTGCCAGCAGCGGGGGGATCTTCGTCACAGATACGCAGTATTTT. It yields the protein CASSGGIFVTDTQYF.

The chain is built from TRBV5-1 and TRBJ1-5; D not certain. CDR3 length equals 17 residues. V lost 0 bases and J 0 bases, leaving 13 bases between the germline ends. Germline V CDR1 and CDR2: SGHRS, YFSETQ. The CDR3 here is CASSLGPGPYSNQPQHF. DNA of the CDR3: TGCGCCAGCAGCTTGGGGCCAGGCCCTTATAGCAATCAGCCCCAGCATTTT.

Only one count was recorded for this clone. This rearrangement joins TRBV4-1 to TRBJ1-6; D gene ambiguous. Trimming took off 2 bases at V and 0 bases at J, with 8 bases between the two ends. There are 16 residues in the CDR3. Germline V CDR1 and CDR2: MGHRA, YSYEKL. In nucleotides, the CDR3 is TGCGCCAGCAGCCAATTCCAGTCCTCCTATAATTCACCCCTCCACTTT. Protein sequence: CASSQFQSSYNSPLHF.

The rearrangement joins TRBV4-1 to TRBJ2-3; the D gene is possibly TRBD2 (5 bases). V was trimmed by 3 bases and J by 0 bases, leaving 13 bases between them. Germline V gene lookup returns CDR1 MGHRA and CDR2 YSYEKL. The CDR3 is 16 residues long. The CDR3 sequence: CASSQGDYSSTDTQYF. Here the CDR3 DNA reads TGCGCCAGCAGCCAGGGAGACTACTCTAGCACAGATACGCAGTATTTT.

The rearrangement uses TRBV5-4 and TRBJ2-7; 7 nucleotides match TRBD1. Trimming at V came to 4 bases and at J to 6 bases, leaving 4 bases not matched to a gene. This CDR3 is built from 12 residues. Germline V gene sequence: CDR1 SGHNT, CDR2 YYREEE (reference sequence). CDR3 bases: TGTGCCAGCAGCCTAGACAGGGCCGAGCAGTACGTC. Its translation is CASSLDRAEQYV.

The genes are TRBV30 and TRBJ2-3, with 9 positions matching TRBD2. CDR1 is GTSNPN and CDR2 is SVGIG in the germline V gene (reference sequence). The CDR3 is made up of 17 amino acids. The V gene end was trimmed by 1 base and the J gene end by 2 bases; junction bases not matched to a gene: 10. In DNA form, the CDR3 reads TGTGCCTGGAGTGAGGGAGGACTAGCGCTCGTCACAGATACGCAGTATTTT. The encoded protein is CAWSEGGLALVTDTQYF.

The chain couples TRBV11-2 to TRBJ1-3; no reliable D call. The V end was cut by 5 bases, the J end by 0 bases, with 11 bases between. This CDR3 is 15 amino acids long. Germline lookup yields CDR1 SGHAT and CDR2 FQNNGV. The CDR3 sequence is CASSLERSSGNTIYF. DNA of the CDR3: TGTGCCAGCAGCCTGGAAAGGAGCTCTGGAAACACCATATATTTT.

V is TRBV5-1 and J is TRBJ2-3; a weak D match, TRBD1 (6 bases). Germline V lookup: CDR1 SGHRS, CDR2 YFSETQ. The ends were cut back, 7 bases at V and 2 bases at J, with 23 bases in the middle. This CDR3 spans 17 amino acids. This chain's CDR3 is CASRPITGSRITDTQYF. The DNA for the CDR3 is TGCGCCAGCCGCCCGATTACAGGGAGTCGGATCACAGATACGCAGTATTTT.

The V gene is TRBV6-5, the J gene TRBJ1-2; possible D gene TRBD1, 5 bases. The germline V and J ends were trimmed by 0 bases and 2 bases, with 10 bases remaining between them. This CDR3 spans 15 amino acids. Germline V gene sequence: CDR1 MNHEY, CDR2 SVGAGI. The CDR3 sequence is CASSYSPTANYGYTF. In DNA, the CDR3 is TGTGCCAGCAGTTACTCGCCGACAGCCAACTATGGCTACACCTTC.

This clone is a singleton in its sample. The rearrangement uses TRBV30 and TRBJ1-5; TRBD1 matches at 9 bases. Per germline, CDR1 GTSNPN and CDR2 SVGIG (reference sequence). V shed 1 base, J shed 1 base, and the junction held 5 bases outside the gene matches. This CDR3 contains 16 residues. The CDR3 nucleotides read TGTGCCTGGAGTGCTAAGGGACAGGGAAGCAATCAGCCCCAGCATTTT. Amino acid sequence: CAWSAKGQGSNQPQHF.

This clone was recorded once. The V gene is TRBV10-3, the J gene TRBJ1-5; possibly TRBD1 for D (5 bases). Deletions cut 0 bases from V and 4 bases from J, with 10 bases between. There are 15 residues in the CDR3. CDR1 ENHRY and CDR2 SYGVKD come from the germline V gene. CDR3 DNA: TGTGCCATCAGTGAGTCGGGGCCAGTTAATCAGCCCCAGCATTTT. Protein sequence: CAISESGPVNQPQHF.